Reported below is one T cell receptor beta chain. The antigen is unknown. At one end, the junction sequence differs from germline, possibly due to a read error. Germline loops: CDR1 SSHAT, CDR2 FNYEAQ (reference sequence). The length of the CDR3 is 14 residues. The data originate from a study of cytomegalovirus exposure and HLA in healthy donors. A multiplex PCR was run with 60 Vbeta primers and 13 Jbeta primers. The repertoire was sequenced with immunoSEQ multiplex PCR; TCRdb's copy has only in-frame clones and lacks some. The sample consists of fewer than 250,000 clones, roughly 74% of them appearing once. Points from the study as a whole: Being productive about 87% or about 30% of the time was typical of most TCR beta V segments in an earlier analysis. On later analysis, the bulk of CMV-associated TCR beta chains appeared to be HLA-restricted. In a later analysis, V- and J-gene trimming of beta chains associated with a DCLRE1C missense variant, replicated independently. Investigators reported approximately 170 TCR beta chains as tied to cytomegalovirus.

This clonotype was obtained from a woman between 25 and 40 years old in good health and CMV-seropositive. The chain couples TRBV7-7 to TRBJ2-7, with 8 bases lining up with TRBD2. The sequenced sample was PBMCs. The CDR3 here is CASSPGTSGAEQYF. CDR3 bases: TGTGCTAGCAGCCCCGGGACTAGTGGTGCCGAGCAGTACTTC.